The 27 T cell receptor beta chains reported below all come from one sample, sequenced in a study of shared clonotypes between healthy human individuals. The method was immunoSEQ multiplex PCR; TCRdb's version includes in-frame clones alone and lacks a portion of them. The table records some 1.1 million clones, around 77% of them present only once. The sequencing input was memory CD4+ T cells from PBMCs. The subset was: CD45RA-negative fraction. These receptors all come from a man younger than 35 in good health. Some clones in this sample may be carry-over from other donors' samples.

The chain combines TRBV5-1 with TRBJ2-1, with 10 bases identical to TRBD2. The germline gives CDR1 SGHRS, CDR2 YFSETQ. Trimming cost V 6 bases and J 0 bases; bases outside gene matches: 3. The CDR3 totals 15 residues. The CDR3 DNA is TGCGCCAGCATTCCTAGCGGGAGCTCCTACAATGAGCAGTTCTTC. Amino acid sequence: CASIPSGSSYNEQFF.

A few counts support this clone. The chain joins TRBV9 to TRBJ2-3; TRBD2 agrees at 12 bases. Looked up from germline, CDR1 is SGDLS and CDR2 is YYNGEE. The CDR3 is made up of 19 amino acids. V gave up 3 bases and J gave up 0 bases; unmatched junction bases: 11. The CDR3 reads CASSADPSGRAGSTDTQYF. CDR3 sequence (DNA): TGTGCCAGCAGCGCCGACCCTAGCGGGAGGGCCGGTAGCACAGATACGCAGTATTTT.

The genes are TRBV28 and TRBJ2-4; no reliable D call. V shed 8 bases and J shed 2 bases, with 7 bases lying between them. The CDR3 extends over 12 amino acids. The germline gives CDR1 MDHEN, CDR2 SYDVKM. CDR3 DNA: TGTGCCAGCGGCCTGACCAAAAACATTCAGTACTTC. Residues: CASGLTKNIQYF. Filled out from reference TRBV28 and TRBJ2-4, the complete variable domain reads DVKVTQSSRYLVKRTGEKVFLECVQDMDHENMFWYRQDPGLGLRLIYFSYDVKMKEKGDIPEGYSVSREKKERFSLILESASTNQTSMYLCASGLTKNIQYFGAGTRLSVL.

The rearrangement uses TRBV28 and TRBJ1-5, with TRBD1 as a possible D gene (5 bases). Germline CDR1 MDHEN, CDR2 SYDVKM. Trimming pared 11 bases from V and 0 bases from J, leaving 17 bases between. The CDR3 is made up of 15 amino acids. The CDR3 nucleotides read TGTGCCTCTGGTAGGGGATGGGTTAGCAATCAGCCCCAGCATTTT. It yields the protein CASGRGWVSNQPQHF.

With respect to this clone: At the DNA level, this CDR3 is encoded by other sequences in the same sample as well. The V and J genes are TRBV7-2 and TRBJ2-3, with D unresolved. Germline CDR1 and CDR2: SGHTA and FQGNSA. V dropped 5 bases and J dropped 4 bases, with 7 bases sitting between them. This CDR3 comprises 12 residues. Here the CDR3 DNA reads TGTGCCAGCAGCCTAGTTTCAGATACGCAGTATTTT. Amino acids: CASSLVSDTQYF.

The chain carries TRBV2 and TRBJ2-7; perhaps TRBD2 as D (5 bases). The V gene lost 5 bases and the J gene lost 4 bases, with 9 bases spanning the gap. Looked up from germline, CDR1 is SNHLY and CDR2 is FYNNEI. This CDR3 region has 12 residues. CDR3 in amino acids: CASSREPYEQYF. The CDR3 DNA sequence: TGTGCCAGCAGTCGGGAACCATACGAGCAGTACTTC.

The J gene is TRBJ2-7, the V gene TRBV19; 8 nucleotides match TRBD1. The CDR3 is made up of 16 amino acids. The germline V gene has CDR1 LNHDA and CDR2 SQIVND (reference sequence). V lost 4 bases and J lost 2; bases outside the gene matches: 10. In DNA form, the CDR3 reads TGTGCCAGTAGTACCTCCTCCAGGGGGCAGACCTACGAGCAGTACTTC. It translates to CASSTSSRGQTYEQYF.

The rearrangement uses TRBV18 and TRBJ2-1, with D unresolved. Germline V gives CDR1 KGHSH, CDR2 LQKENI. CDR3 length equals 13 residues. The ends were cut back, 4 bases at V and 4 bases at J, with 8 bases in the middle. The CDR3 loop reads CASSQTDYNEQFF. The CDR3 DNA reads as TGTGCCAGCTCACAAACGGATTACAATGAGCAGTTCTTC.

This rearrangement joins TRBV4-2 to TRBJ2-2; the D call may be TRBD1 or TRBD2 (5 bases each). Germline V gene data show CDR1 as LGHNA and CDR2 as YNFKEQ. Deletions cut 0 bases from V and 7 bases from J, with 12 bases between. The CDR3 contains 15 residues. The CDR3 region is CASSQDPRAGGELFF. For the CDR3, the DNA is TGTGCCAGCAGCCAAGATCCCAGGGCGGGCGGGGAGCTGTTTTTT.

This sequence joins TRBV19 and TRBJ1-5, with D tentatively TRBD1 (6 bases). The CDR3 sequence is 13 residues long. The V end lost 5 bases, the J end lost 6 bases, and 11 bases lay between the germline ends. CDR1 is LNHDA, CDR2 SQIVND, per germline (reference sequence). The CDR3 here is CASSWDTGQPQHF. CDR3 DNA: TGTGCCAGTAGTTGGGACACCGGTCAGCCCCAGCATTTT.

V usage is TRBV19 and J usage is TRBJ2-7, with 9 bases matching TRBD2. Germline trimming cut 8 bases from V and 0 bases from J; bases unmatched to any gene: 5. The length of the CDR3 is 14 residues. From germline, CDR1 is LNHDA and CDR2 SQIVND (reference sequence). The CDR3 sequence is CASGRGRDSYEQYF. As DNA, the CDR3 is TGTGCCAGTGGTCGCGGGAGGGACTCCTACGAGCAGTACTTC.

This chain uses TRBV4-2 with TRBJ2-7; 8 bases align to TRBD1. In germline, CDR1 is LGHNA, CDR2 YNFKEQ. The CDR3 spans 16 residues. V trimming: 0 bases; J trimming: 2 bases; junction bases outside the gene matches: 6. CDR3 sequence reads: CASSQDFGTGAYEQYF. CDR3 sequence (DNA): TGTGCCAGCAGCCAAGATTTCGGGACAGGAGCCTACGAGCAGTACTTC.

The V gene is TRBV5-6, the J gene TRBJ2-3, with D hard to call. Germline CDR1 and CDR2: SGHDT and YYEEEE. Deletions cut 2 bases from V and 6 bases from J, with 10 bases between. This CDR3 spans 13 amino acids. The CDR3, as DNA: TGTGCCAGCAGCTTCAGACTCGAGGATACGCAGTATTTT. Its protein is CASSFRLEDTQYF.

The J gene is TRBJ1-5, the V gene TRBV28; a weak D match, TRBD1 (5 bases). This CDR3 has 17 residues. Germline V gene data show CDR1 as MDHEN and CDR2 as SYDVKM. Trimming took 5 bases from V and 0 from J, leaving 17 bases between them. Written as DNA, the CDR3 is TGTGCCAGCAGTATCAGTAGACAGTCTTATAGCAATCAGCCCCAGCATTTT. As protein: CASSISRQSYSNQPQHF. The full variable domain, its missing parts supplied by reference TRBV28 and TRBJ1-5, is DVKVTQSSRYLVKRTGEKVFLECVQDMDHENMFWYRQDPGLGLRLIYFSYDVKMKEKGDIPEGYSVSREKKERFSLILESASTNQTSMYLCASSISRQSYSNQPQHFGDGTRLSIL.

In this sample, this clone turned up a few times. This chain uses TRBV6-6 with TRBJ1-4; D uncertain. CDR3 length: 14 residues. The V gene lost 6 bases and the J gene lost 6 bases, with 14 bases spanning the gap. Germline V gene lookup returns CDR1 MNHNY and CDR2 SVGAGI (reference sequence). CDR3 bases: TGTGCCAGCAGCTTCGGGATCTCTTATGAAAAACTGTTTTTT. Amino acid sequence: CASSFGISYEKLFF.

This clone was counted only a few times. The chain employs TRBV4-1 and TRBJ1-1; D is unresolved. V shed 0 bases and J shed 0 bases, with 11 bases lying between them. This CDR3 comprises 16 residues. CDR1 is MGHRA and CDR2 is YSYEKL in the germline V gene. The CDR3 region is CASSQDDATLNTEAFF. The DNA for the CDR3 is TGCGCCAGCAGCCAAGATGATGCGACTTTGAACACTGAAGCTTTCTTT.

The chain links TRBV14 to TRBJ2-1; 7 bases map to TRBD2. Germline CDR1 SGHDN, CDR2 FVKESK. V dropped 1 base and J dropped 4; count of bases not matched to a gene: 4. This CDR3 has 15 amino acids. CDR3 residues: CASSQAGGGYNEQFF. The CDR3 region has the DNA TGTGCCAGCAGCCAAGCTGGGGGGGGATACAATGAGCAGTTCTTC.

This clone was recorded a few times. The chain is built from TRBV5-4 and TRBJ2-5; D not certain. Germline V lookup: CDR1 SGHNT, CDR2 YYREEE (reference sequence). Trimming stripped 0 bases from V and 4 bases from J, with 7 bases between. This CDR3 is built from 13 residues. CDR3 sequence: CASSLASGETQYF. The CDR3 DNA reads TGTGCCAGCAGCTTGGCTTCGGGAGAGACCCAGTACTTC. Complete variable domain (other parts from reference TRBV5-4 and TRBJ2-5): ETGVTQSPTHLIKTRGQQVTLRCSSQSGHNTVSWYQQALGQGPQFIFQYYREEENGRGNFPPRFSGLQFPNYSSELNVNALELDDSALYLCASSLASGETQYFGPGTRLLVL.

A single count supports this clone. The chain is built from TRBV6-6 and TRBJ2-2; D might be TRBD2 (5 bases). The V gene's germline CDR1 is MNHNY and CDR2 SVGAGI (reference sequence). Trimming took 5 bases from V and 5 from J, leaving 12 bases between them. The CDR3 totals 14 residues. This CDR3 reads CASSADLITGELFF. In DNA form, the CDR3 reads TGTGCCAGCAGTGCGGACTTGATAACCGGGGAGCTGTTTTTT.

The chain combines TRBV9 with TRBJ1-4; D gene uncertain. CDR1 and CDR2 from the germline V gene are SGDLS and YYNGEE. Trimming left V 2 bases short and J 8 bases short, with 10 bases between. The CDR3 sequence is 13 residues long. The DNA of the CDR3 is TGTGCCAGCAGCGTTGGGGTGGACGAAAAACTGTTTTTT. Protein sequence: CASSVGVDEKLFF.

In DNA form, the CDR3 reads TGTGCCAAAAATGGGGCTGGGGCCAACGTCCTGACTTTC. It is translated as CAKNGAGANVLTF. This chain links TRBV30 with TRBJ2-6; D is unresolved. The V gene's germline CDR1 is GTSNPN and CDR2 SVGIG (reference sequence). Trimming stripped 8 bases from V and 2 bases from J, with 10 bases between. The CDR3 contains 13 residues.

The chain couples TRBV18 to TRBJ1-3; 10 bases agree with TRBD1. Germline CDR1 reads KGHSH; CDR2 reads LQKENI. The CDR3 is 16 amino acids. J lost 3 bases, V lost 4 bases, and 6 bases had no gene match. The CDR3 loop reads CASSRDRGRNGNTIYF. The CDR3 region has the DNA TGTGCCAGCTCACGTGACAGGGGGCGAAATGGAAACACCATATATTTT.

This clone has a handful of counts. CDR3 nucleotide sequence: TGTGCCTGGACCATAAAACAGGGATCTAGCTACGAGCAGTACTTC. This sequence encodes CAWTIKQGSSYEQYF. The V call is TRBV30, the J call TRBJ2-7, with D tentatively TRBD1 (6 bases). CDR3 size: 15 residues. The germline V and J ends were trimmed by 4 bases and 3 bases, with 19 bases remaining between them. CDR1 is GTSNPN and CDR2 is SVGIG in the germline V gene (reference sequence).

This clone was counted only a few times. The rearrangement joins TRBV23-1 to TRBJ2-6; TRBD2 might be the D (5 bases). TRBV23-1 is filed as an ORF, its function uncertain. This CDR3 has 15 amino acids. V was shortened by 3 bases and J by 2 bases, with 8 bases between the two germline ends. The DNA of the CDR3 is TGCGCCAGCAGTCACGAGGGTGCTGGGGCCAACGTCCTGACTTTC. It encodes CASSHEGAGANVLTF.

This chain joins TRBV5-4 and TRBJ2-7; TRBD2 matches 7 bases. Germline CDR1 is SGHNT and CDR2 is YYREEE (reference sequence). This CDR3 region has 15 residues. V dropped 4 bases and J dropped 3; count of bases not matched to a gene: 10. CDR3: CASSATGAGIYEQYF. The CDR3 DNA sequence: TGTGCCAGCAGCGCCACCGGAGCGGGGATCTACGAGCAGTACTTC.

The chain couples TRBV7-8 to TRBJ1-2; D gene unclear. In germline, CDR1 is SGHVS, CDR2 FQNEAQ. This CDR3 has 13 amino acids. Trimming took 6 bases from V and 4 from J, leaving 12 bases between them. This chain's CDR3 is CASSRRGTYGYTF. The CDR3 DNA sequence: TGTGCCAGCAGTCGTCGGGGTACCTATGGCTACACCTTC.

The genes are TRBV30 and TRBJ1-1, with D possibly being TRBD1 (5 bases). The germline V gene has CDR1 GTSNPN and CDR2 SVGIG (reference sequence). The CDR3 is 13 amino acids. V was clipped by 3 bases and J by 5 bases, with 13 bases between them. The CDR3 region has the DNA TGTGCCTGGAGGGGGTCCGGGGCAACTGAAGCTTTCTTT. Residues: CAWRGSGATEAFF.